Listed here is a single T cell receptor (beta chain). The data belong to a study of blood T cell repertoires in COVID-19. Overall study: Nucleic acid was either cDNA or gDNA, and it came from T cells, B-cell-depleted T cells, or PBMCs.

CDR1 and CDR2 (germline): WNHNN, SYGVQD (reference sequence). J gave up 6 bases and V 7 bases, and 8 bases lay outside the gene matches. CDR3 length: 14 residues. Repertoires were generated with immunoSEQ multiplex PCR, while TCRdb's copy carries only in-frame clones and drops some. This table has about 430,000 clones, 88% appearing once. Cohort allocation depended upon clinical history that participants reported. The source material was PBMCs or T cells enriched from blood (not recorded which). The TCR comes from a woman aged 18-29 years who had been exposed to COVID-19. The genes are TRBV10-1 and TRBJ2-2, with 7 bases lining up with TRBD2. The CDR3, as DNA: TGCGCCAGCATGGCTAGCGGTAGAGCCGGGGAGCTGTTTTTT. It is translated as CASMASGRAGELFF.